These 22 T cell receptor beta chains came from one sample sequenced in a study of preoperative IRX-2 immunotherapy in early breast cancer. Sample treatment: preoperative locoregional IRX-2 cytokine immunotherapy. Profiling relied on immunoSEQ multiplex PCR, and the TCRdb table lists in-frame clones only, not all of them. The sample comprises under 40,000 clones, 90% to 95% of which are singletons, and under 8% rests with the top ten. Sampling was conducted from a patient treated with IRX-2 immunotherapy. All receptors derive from a human donor with breast cancer.

The chain couples TRBV5-1 to TRBJ1-3; D may be TRBD1 (5 bases). Trimming cost V 0 bases and J 4 bases, with 5 bases left between them. In germline, CDR1 is SGHRS, CDR2 YFSETQ. The CDR3 covers 13 residues. CDR3 DNA: TGCGCCAGCAGCTTGGGGGACGGAAACACCATATATTTT. It codes for CASSLGDGNTIYF.

V usage is TRBV29-1 and J usage is TRBJ2-1; 7 nucleotides match TRBD2. The germline CDR1 and CDR2 sequences are SQVTM and ANQGSEA. With 3 bases clipped from V and 9 bases from J, the junction kept 2 bases outside the gene matches. The CDR3 is 11 amino acids. The CDR3 DNA reads as TGCAGCGTTGATTCGGGAGGTGAGCAGTTCTTC. Its protein product is CSVDSGGEQFF.

This rearrangement joins TRBV27 to TRBJ2-6; maybe TRBD1 (6 bases). Germline V lookup: CDR1 MNHEY, CDR2 SMNVEV (reference sequence). V lost 4 bases and J 2 bases, leaving 9 bases between the germline ends. The CDR3 extends over 15 amino acids. The CDR3 sequence: CASSSSGAGANVLTF. The CDR3 nucleotides are TGTGCCAGCAGTTCTTCAGGGGCTGGGGCCAACGTCCTGACTTTC. Together with reference TRBV27 and TRBJ2-6, the CDR3 gives the full variable domain: EAQVTQNPRYLITVTGKKLTVTCSQNMNHEYMSWYRQDPGLGLRQIYYSMNVEVTDKGDVPEGYKVSRKEKRNFPLILESPSPNQTSLYFCASSSSGAGANVLTFGAGSRLTVL.

V and J are TRBV4-1 and TRBJ2-5, with D possibly being TRBD1 or TRBD2 (5 bases each). The CDR3 spans 15 residues. Germline lookup yields CDR1 MGHRA and CDR2 YSYEKL. V was shortened by 0 bases and J by 7 bases, with 15 bases between the two germline ends. The CDR3 nucleotides are TGCGCCAGCAGCCAAGATCAAGAGGGGTTGGCGACCCAGTACTTC. Amino acids: CASSQDQEGLATQYF.

CDR3: CASSYRWGTEAFF. The DNA for the CDR3 is TGTGCCAGCAGTTATCGATGGGGGACTGAAGCTTTCTTT. The chain joins TRBV25-1 to TRBJ1-1, with D maybe TRBD1 (5 bases). Germline assignment: CDR1 MGHDK and CDR2 SYGVNS. With 5 bases removed from V and 5 bases from J, the gap between germline ends came to 12 bases. CDR3 length equals 13 residues. Filled out from reference TRBV25-1 and TRBJ1-1, the complete variable domain reads EADIYQTPRYLVIGTGKKITLECSQTMGHDKMYWYQQDPGMELHLIHYSYGVNSTEKGDLSSESTVSRIRTEHFPLTLESARPSHTSQYLCASSYRWGTEAFFGQGTRLTVV.

The genes are TRBV5-6 and TRBJ2-3; D uncertain. Trimming removed 0 bases from V and 4 bases from J, with 3 bases in between. The CDR3 runs 12 residues. Germline values: CDR1 SGHDT, CDR2 YYEEEE. The CDR3 region is CASSLVADTQYF. CDR3 sequence (DNA): TGTGCCAGCAGCTTGGTTGCAGATACGCAGTATTTT.

This chain uses TRBV5-4 with TRBJ1-2; no clear D gene. V was clipped by 1 base and J by 2 bases, with 9 bases between them. The CDR3 loop spans 14 amino acids. From germline, CDR1 is SGHNT and CDR2 YYREEE (reference sequence). The CDR3 reads CASSLQVLNYGYTF. As DNA, the CDR3 is TGTGCCAGCAGCTTGCAGGTGCTGAACTATGGCTACACCTTC. The complete variable domain, with remaining parts taken from reference TRBV5-4 and TRBJ1-2, reads ETGVTQSPTHLIKTRGQQVTLRCSSQSGHNTVSWYQQALGQGPQFIFQYYREEENGRGNFPPRFSGLQFPNYSSELNVNALELDDSALYLCASSLQVLNYGYTFGSGTRLTVV.

The chain links TRBV19 to TRBJ2-6; D gene unclear. This CDR3 has 21 residues. CDR1 is LNHDA and CDR2 is SQIVND in the germline V gene (reference sequence). V dropped 2 bases and J dropped 0 bases, with 23 bases sitting between them. Here the CDR3 DNA reads TGTGCCAGTAGTATATATCTGAGAAGACGTAACCAGTTCTCTGGGGCCAACGTCCTGACTTTC. It encodes CASSIYLRRRNQFSGANVLTF.

The V call is TRBV7-9, the J call TRBJ2-3; 7 nucleotides line up with TRBD2. The V and J ends lost 4 bases and 1 base, in that order; junction bases with no gene match: 11. Germline V CDR1 and CDR2: SEHNR, FQNEAQ (reference sequence). The CDR3 covers 17 residues. The DNA of the CDR3 is TGTGCCAGCAGCTGGGGGAGGGCCAGAAAGGGCACAGATACGCAGTATTTT. It is translated as CASSWGRARKGTDTQYF.

The chain uses TRBV30 and TRBJ2-1; no definite D call. Germline V gene lookup returns CDR1 GTSNPN and CDR2 SVGIG (reference sequence). CDR3 size: 13 residues. Deletions cut 3 bases from V and 7 bases from J, with 13 bases between. CDR3 residues: CAWSPSRLNEQFF. Written as DNA, the CDR3 is TGTGCCTGGAGCCCGTCCCGGCTAAATGAGCAGTTCTTC.

This clone has just one count. The rearrangement joins TRBV5-4 to TRBJ1-1; D not certain. V lost 2 bases and J 0 bases, leaving 8 bases between the germline ends. Germline V gene sequence: CDR1 SGHNT, CDR2 YYREEE (reference sequence). This CDR3 has 14 residues. The CDR3 DNA follows: TGTGCCAGCAGCTTCGGGAGAATGAACACTGAAGCTTTCTTT. As protein: CASSFGRMNTEAFF.

The CDR3 spells CASSPDRVPNQPQHF. For the CDR3, the DNA is TGTGCCAGCAGTCCGGACAGGGTCCCAAATCAGCCCCAGCATTTT. The chain uses TRBV28 and TRBJ1-5; 8 nucleotides match TRBD1. CDR3 length: 15 residues. V lost 5 bases and J lost 4; bases outside the gene matches: 7. Germline lookup yields CDR1 MDHEN and CDR2 SYDVKM.

This clone was counted a single time. This rearrangement joins TRBV7-9 to TRBJ2-7; 9 positions agree with TRBD2. V shed 5 bases, J shed 5 bases, and the junction held 10 bases outside the gene matches. The CDR3 has 15 amino acids. Germline V gene data show CDR1 as SEHNR and CDR2 as FQNEAQ (reference sequence). DNA for the CDR3: TGTGCCAGCAGCACAACCAGCGGGAGGAGGAACGAGCAGTACTTC. This gives the protein CASSTTSGRRNEQYF.

This clone was observed once. V is TRBV5-1 and J is TRBJ2-1, with 12 bases identical to TRBD2. Germline CDR1 reads SGHRS; CDR2 reads YFSETQ. The J segment lost 6 bases and the V segment lost 6 bases, leaving 10 bases of the junction unmatched. This CDR3 comprises 16 residues. The CDR3 loop is CASTWTSGASPNEQFF. DNA of the CDR3: TGCGCCAGCACCTGGACTAGCGGGGCTAGTCCCAATGAGCAGTTCTTC.

The chain uses TRBV4-1 and TRBJ2-7; D is uncertain. CDR3 size: 14 residues. Trimming shortened V by 2 bases and J by 7 bases, and 15 bases separated the two germline ends. Germline loops: CDR1 MGHRA, CDR2 YSYEKL. Here the CDR3 DNA reads TGCGCCAGCAGCCAATTGGCGGTTCCTAGGGAGCAGTACTTC. It yields the protein CASSQLAVPREQYF.

This rearrangement joins TRBV6-1 to TRBJ1-2, with D perhaps TRBD1 (5 bases). The CDR3 is 13 amino acids. V was shortened by 2 bases and J by 1 base, with 5 bases between the two germline ends. CDR1 and CDR2 (germline): MNHNS, SASEGT. The CDR3 DNA is TGTGCCAGCAGTGAAAGGGGTAACTATGGCTACACCTTC. Amino acid sequence: CASSERGNYGYTF.

This chain connects TRBV2 to TRBJ2-5, with TRBD2 matching 8 bases. The trim removed 6 bases at V and 5 bases at J, leaving 11 bases unmatched. Germline values: CDR1 SNHLY, CDR2 FYNNEI. The CDR3 length is 15 residues. CDR3 nucleotide sequence: TGTGCCAGCAGAAGCGGAAGCGGGAGAGGGGAGACCCAGTACTTC. This sequence encodes CASRSGSGRGETQYF. The full variable domain, completed using reference TRBV2 and TRBJ2-5, is EPEVTQTPSHQVTQMGQEVILRCVPISNHLYFYWYRQILGQKVEFLVSFYNNEISEKSEIFDDQFSVERPDGSNFTLKIRSTKLEDSAMYFCASRSGSGRGETQYFGPGTRLLVL.

The sample holds one count of this clone. This chain uses TRBV6-5 with TRBJ2-7; 9 bases are shared with TRBD1. Germline CDR1 MNHEY, CDR2 SVGAGI. V lost 0 bases to trimming and J lost 2 bases; unmatched junction nucleotides: 2. This CDR3 contains 15 residues. The CDR3 protein is CASSYSGTGPYEQYF. CDR3 sequence (DNA): TGTGCCAGCAGTTACTCCGGGACAGGGCCCTACGAGCAGTACTTC.

This chain links TRBV28 with TRBJ1-6; 7 bases line up with TRBD1. Losses at the gene ends were 5 bases for V and 4 bases for J; bases not matched to a gene: 14. From germline, CDR1 is MDHEN and CDR2 SYDVKM. The CDR3 contains 18 residues. CDR3 nucleotides: TGTGCCAGCAGTCCATCCCGGGACAGTACGAATTATAATTCACCCCTCCACTTT. Protein: CASSPSRDSTNYNSPLHF.

The chain links TRBV5-1 to TRBJ2-1, with a tentative D call TRBD1 (6 bases). Trimming took off 4 bases at V and 1 base at J, with 15 bases between the two ends. The CDR3 runs to 16 residues. Germline CDR1 is SGHRS and CDR2 is YFSETQ. CDR3 in amino acids: CASSHDVQGSYNEQFF. The CDR3 region has the DNA TGCGCCAGCAGCCACGACGTACAGGGATCCTACAATGAGCAGTTCTTC.

This clone was detected only once. This chain links TRBV7-3 with TRBJ2-1; 8 positions match TRBD1. V lost 6 bases and J lost 10; bases outside the gene matches: 5. Looked up from germline, CDR1 is SGHTA and CDR2 is FQGTGA. This CDR3 region has 12 residues. CDR3: CASRDDRGEQFF. In DNA form, the CDR3 reads TGTGCCAGCAGGGACGACAGGGGCGAGCAGTTCTTC.

The genes are TRBV28 and TRBJ2-7; TRBD1 might be the D (6 bases). This CDR3 contains 15 residues. Trimming cost V 4 bases and J 6 bases, with 19 bases left between them. Germline CDR1 is MDHEN and CDR2 is SYDVKM. This chain's CDR3 is CASSSTGKRPPEQYF. Written as DNA, the CDR3 is TGTGCCAGCAGTTCCACAGGGAAACGTCCCCCCGAGCAGTACTTC.